The 32 T cell receptor beta chains below were found in one sample sequenced in a study of T cell repertoires in cytomegalovirus infection. TCRdb re-derived calls from the reads in MiXCR, one entry per CDR3 protein. The profile shows roughly 500,000 distinct CDR3 sequences, 15% to 20% of them singletons. The sequenced material came from CD8+ T cells from PBMCs. Every receptor here comes from a human donor in good health (CMV status not recorded). Some clones in this sample may be carry-over from other donors' samples.

J is TRBJ2-7 and V is TRBV29-1; TRBD2 matches 12 bases. Trimming cost V 0 bases and J 0 bases; bases outside gene matches: 9. The CDR3 consists of 18 residues. CDR1 is SQVTM and CDR2 is ANQGSEA in the germline V gene. The CDR3 nucleotides are TGCAGCGTTGAAGACGTGGGCCTAGCGGGAGGGCCCTCCTACGAGCAGTACTTC. Translation: CSVEDVGLAGGPSYEQYF.

This clonotype was seen a few times. V gene TRBV19 combines with J gene TRBJ2-2; TRBD1 might be the D (5 bases). The V gene's germline CDR1 is LNHDA and CDR2 SQIVND (reference sequence). Trimming shortened V by 8 bases and J by 6 bases, and 16 bases separated the two germline ends. There are 14 residues in the CDR3. CDR3 in DNA: TGTGCCAGTCGGGTGGGGCTAGAGGCCGGGGAGCTGTTTTTT. This encodes CASRVGLEAGELFF.

The chain links TRBV5-4 to TRBJ2-1; 9 bases agree with TRBD2. Unmatched junction bases numbered 18, after V lost 8 bases and J lost 9 bases. Germline V gives CDR1 SGHNT, CDR2 YYREEE (reference sequence). CDR3 length equals 16 residues. The CDR3 reads CASTLKREVLVLEQFF. CDR3 sequence (DNA): TGTGCCAGTACCCTAAAGCGGGAGGTCCTGGTTCTTGAGCAGTTCTTC.

The chain has TRBV13 and TRBJ1-2, with a tentative D call TRBD1 (5 bases). Between the trimmed V and J ends, which lost 4 bases and 5 bases, there was a span of 20 bases. Germline V CDR1 and CDR2: PRHDT, FYEKMQ (reference sequence). This CDR3 is built from 16 residues. CDR3 residues: CASSWGSGHSEYGYTF. CDR3 coding DNA: TGTGCCAGCAGCTGGGGGTCTGGTCACAGCGAATATGGCTACACCTTC.

The V and J genes are TRBV6-1 and TRBJ1-2, with D hard to call. Germline loops: CDR1 MNHNS, CDR2 SASEGT. The V gene lost 2 bases and the J gene lost 3 bases, with 16 bases spanning the gap. The CDR3 loop spans 16 amino acids. CDR3 amino acids: CASSETYPTADYGYTF. Written as DNA, the CDR3 is TGTGCCAGCAGTGAAACTTACCCGACCGCAGACTATGGCTACACCTTC.

The CDR3 DNA is TGTGCCAGCAGTTACGGGGGAGAGATGGGTTCACCCCTCCACTTT. This gives the protein CASSYGGEMGSPLHF. The chain couples TRBV6-6 to TRBJ1-6, with a tentative D call TRBD1 (5 bases). CDR1 and CDR2 (germline): MNHNY, SVGAGI (reference sequence). V was shortened by 2 bases and J by 9 bases, with 14 bases between the two germline ends. The CDR3 runs to 15 residues.

This chain joins TRBV7-4 and TRBJ2-3; D is undetermined. The V gene's germline CDR1 is SGHVT and CDR2 SQSDAQ. This CDR3 is 12 amino acids long. The germline V and J ends were trimmed by 1 base and 5 bases, with 4 bases remaining between them. CDR3 region: CASSLGLDTQYF. The CDR3 DNA follows: TGTGCCAGCAGCTTAGGGTTAGATACGCAGTATTTT. The variable domain in full, with the rest retrieved from reference TRBV7-4 and TRBJ2-3, is GAGVSQSPRYKVAKRGRDVALRCDSISGHVTLYWYRQTLGQGSEVLTYSQSDAQRDKSGRPSGRFSAERPERSVSTLKIQRTEQGDSAVYLCASSLGLDTQYFGPGTRLTVL.

The chain carries TRBV6-5 and TRBJ1-3, with D perhaps matching TRBD1 (5 bases). Trimming pared 2 bases from V and 0 bases from J, leaving 11 bases between. The CDR3 covers 16 residues. Germline V gene data show CDR1 as MNHEY and CDR2 as SVGAGI. The CDR3 spells CASSYGGPSSGNTIYF. CDR3 in DNA: TGTGCCAGCAGTTACGGGGGACCGAGCTCTGGAAACACCATATATTTT.

Ten or more counts support this clonotype. The CDR3 reads CASSPRGAAYEQYF. CDR3 nucleotides: TGTGCCAGCAGCCCCCGGGGGGCTGCCTACGAGCAGTACTTC. V gene TRBV7-6 combines with J gene TRBJ2-7; a possible D gene is TRBD2 (7 bases). Trimming shortened V by 5 bases and J by 2 bases, and 13 bases separated the two germline ends. The CDR3 extends over 14 amino acids. CDR1 is SGHVS and CDR2 is FNYEAQ in the germline V gene.

In its sample, this clonotype was seen once. The chain employs TRBV30 and TRBJ2-5; D may correspond to TRBD1 or TRBD2 (5 bases each). Per the germline V gene, CDR1 is GTSNPN and CDR2 is SVGIG (reference sequence). CDR3 length equals 11 residues. V lost 1 base, J lost 5 bases, and 5 bases lay in between. The CDR3 sequence: CAWSGGETQYF. The DNA for the CDR3 is TGTGCCTGGAGTGGGGGGGAGACCCAGTACTTC.

The gene calls are TRBV6-5 and TRBJ2-1; D gene uncertain. From germline, CDR1 is MNHEY and CDR2 SVGAGI. The CDR3 spans 15 residues. With 6 bases removed from V and 0 bases from J, the gap between germline ends came to 12 bases. The CDR3 spells CASRVGISSYNEQFF. DNA for the CDR3: TGTGCCAGCAGGGTAGGGATAAGCTCCTACAATGAGCAGTTCTTC.

The J gene is TRBJ2-1, the V gene TRBV27, with TRBD2 identical over 10 bases. Germline CDR1 is MNHEY and CDR2 is SMNVEV (reference sequence). The trim removed 2 bases at V and 8 bases at J, leaving 3 bases unmatched. The CDR3 is 14 residues long. CDR3 region: CASSLLAGDHEQFF. CDR3 DNA sequence: TGTGCCAGCAGTTTACTAGCGGGAGATCATGAGCAGTTCTTC.

Ten or more counts support this clonotype. This chain uses TRBV7-8 with TRBJ1-2, with TRBD1 matching over 9 bases. The CDR3 sequence is 18 residues long. V shed 5 bases and J 2 bases; nucleotides not matched to a gene: 15. Germline CDR1 is SGHVS and CDR2 is FQNEAQ. The CDR3 nucleotides are TGTGCCAGCAGCCGACCCCTCCCGGGACAGGGTCCGAACTATGGCTACACCTTC. Its protein is CASSRPLPGQGPNYGYTF. Based on the CDR3 plus reference TRBV7-8 and TRBJ1-2, the full variable domain is GAGVSQSPRYKVAKRGQDVALRCDPISGHVSLFWYQQALGQGPEFLTYFQNEAQLDKSGLPSDRFFAERPEGSVSTLKIQRTQQEDSAVYLCASSRPLPGQGPNYGYTFGSGTRLTVV.

This clonotype was counted ten times or more. The chain employs TRBV4-1 and TRBJ2-1, with TRBD2 matching over 8 bases. Germline lookup yields CDR1 MGHRA and CDR2 YSYEKL. This CDR3 comprises 13 residues. V shed 3 bases, J shed 15 bases, and the junction held 10 bases outside the gene matches. DNA for the CDR3: TGCGCCAGCAGCCAGGGCGCTGGGACTAGTAGGTTCTTC. This gives the protein CASSQGAGTSRFF.

This clonotype was counted only a few times. This chain links TRBV6-5 with TRBJ2-1, with TRBD2 identical over 8 bases. Germline-derived CDR1 and CDR2 are MNHEY and SVGAGI. This CDR3 is built from 13 residues. Trimming removed 5 bases from V and 8 bases from J; junction bases left unmatched: 5. The CDR3, as DNA: TGTGCCAGCAGTGAAGGGACTAGATATGAGCAGTTCTTC. Its translation is CASSEGTRYEQFF.

This clonotype was counted at least ten times. The chain is built from TRBV12-5 and TRBJ2-2, with TRBD2 matching 7 bases. The CDR3 is 16 residues long. Germline V lookup: CDR1 LGHNT, CDR2 FRNRAP. Unmatched junction bases numbered 9, after V lost 1 base and J lost 7 bases. CDR3 coding DNA: TGTGCTAGTGGTTTGGCTCTAGGGACTATGGGCGGGGAGCTGTTTTTT. This codes for CASGLALGTMGGELFF.

This clonotype was detected many times. The chain joins TRBV27 to TRBJ1-2, with 7 nucleotides matching TRBD1. The germline V gene has CDR1 MNHEY and CDR2 SMNVEV (reference sequence). J gave up 3 bases and V 4 bases, and 8 bases lay outside the gene matches. CDR3 length: 15 residues. As DNA, the CDR3 is TGTGCCAGCAGTTACCGAGGGGGCTCGGACTATGGCTACACCTTC. Translation gives CASSYRGGSDYGYTF.

This sequence joins TRBV28 and TRBJ1-5, with a possible D match to TRBD1 (6 bases). This CDR3 comprises 16 residues. Germline V gene sequence: CDR1 MDHEN, CDR2 SYDVKM. Deletions cut 5 bases from V and 1 base from J, with 15 bases between. The CDR3 loop is CASSDQGYLSNQPQHF. The CDR3, as DNA: TGTGCCAGCAGTGACCAGGGGTATTTGAGCAATCAGCCCCAGCATTTT.

In its sample, this clonotype was seen a few times. The rearrangement joins TRBV20-1 to TRBJ2-1; 8 bases are a match to TRBD2. Germline CDR1 DFQATT, CDR2 SNEGSKA (reference sequence). The CDR3 totals 15 residues. J lost 0 bases, V lost 3 bases, and 4 bases had no gene match. The chain's CDR3 is CSARGLDSSYNEQFF. CDR3 DNA sequence: TGCAGTGCTAGGGGACTAGACAGCTCCTACAATGAGCAGTTCTTC.

This clonotype appeared many times. This sequence joins TRBV7-8 and TRBJ2-1; 10 bases align to TRBD2. This CDR3 is 16 amino acids long. The germline CDR1 and CDR2 sequences are SGHVS and FQNEAQ. J lost 9 bases, V lost 8 bases, and 16 bases had no gene match. DNA for the CDR3: TGTGCCAGCCAAAGAAGGGCTAGCGGGGGCGGGAGTGAGCAGTTCTTC. Amino acids: CASQRRASGGGSEQFF. The entire variable domain, with the rest obtained from reference TRBV7-8 and TRBJ2-1, is as follows: GAGVSQSPRYKVAKRGQDVALRCDPISGHVSLFWYQQALGQGPEFLTYFQNEAQLDKSGLPSDRFFAERPEGSVSTLKIQRTQQEDSAVYLCASQRRASGGGSEQFFGPGTRLTVL.

This chain uses TRBV24-1 with TRBJ1-4; TRBD1 is a possible D gene (5 bases). Per the germline V gene, CDR1 is KGHDR and CDR2 is SFDVKD. This CDR3 spans 13 amino acids. Trimming left V 3 bases short and J 13 bases short, with 14 bases between. The DNA of the CDR3 is TGTGCCACCAGTGATCCCAACGACAGCGGACTGTTTTTT. Encoded protein: CATSDPNDSGLFF.

This chain links TRBV2 with TRBJ1-6; tentative D call: TRBD1 (5 bases). V was shortened by 6 bases and J by 0 bases, with 12 bases between the two germline ends. This CDR3 is built from 16 residues. CDR1 is SNHLY and CDR2 is FYNNEI in the germline V gene. The CDR3 DNA follows: TGTGCCAGCAGAAGCGGGACTAGCTCCTATAATTCACCCCTCCACTTT. It yields the protein CASRSGTSSYNSPLHF.

On this clonotype itself: The CDR3 end shows no conserved phenylalanine or tryptophan, and so a read error is likely. The DNA is omitted, as the CDR3 cannot be located on it reliably, and the CDR3 follows TCRdb's listing. The V call is TRBV11-1, the J call TRBJ2-1; the listed D gene, TRBD1, was not tested against the DNA. Germline assignment: CDR1 SGHAT and CDR2 FQDESV (reference sequence). The CDR3 is made up of 14 amino acids, end residues included. CDR3 region: CASRGDADAHEQLL.

This clonotype has a count of ten or more. The chain couples TRBV19 to TRBJ1-1; possibly TRBD1 for D (5 bases). This CDR3 spans 13 amino acids. The germline V and J ends were trimmed by 5 bases and 1 base, with 8 bases remaining between them. Per the germline V gene, CDR1 is LNHDA and CDR2 is SQIVND (reference sequence). The CDR3 protein is CASSWTSNTEAFF. Written as DNA, the CDR3 is TGTGCCAGTAGTTGGACATCGAACACTGAAGCTTTCTTT.

The chain combines TRBV19 with TRBJ2-7; weak D call: TRBD1 (5 bases). CDR1 LNHDA and CDR2 SQIVND come from the germline V gene (reference sequence). The CDR3 contains 15 residues. Trimming stripped 4 bases from V and 2 bases from J, with 15 bases between. This CDR3 reads CASSKVRGNPYEQYF. Here the CDR3 DNA reads TGTGCCAGTAGTAAAGTTAGGGGAAATCCCTACGAGCAGTACTTC.

This clonotype showed up many times. The chain links TRBV7-8 to TRBJ2-3; TRBD2 matches 9 bases. Germline CDR1 SGHVS, CDR2 FQNEAQ. V shed 1 base and J 1 base; nucleotides not matched to a gene: 3. There are 16 residues in the CDR3. The CDR3 spells CASSLEVAGGTDTQYF. DNA of the CDR3: TGTGCCAGCAGCTTAGAGGTAGCGGGAGGCACAGATACGCAGTATTTT.

The V gene is TRBV3-1, the J gene TRBJ2-1; 7 bases line up with TRBD2. CDR3 length: 18 residues. Germline V CDR1 and CDR2: LGHDT, YNNKEL (reference sequence). The trim removed 4 bases at V and 1 base at J, leaving 13 bases unmatched. This chain's CDR3 is CASSPRTRLEISYNEQFF. In DNA, the CDR3 is TGTGCCAGCAGCCCCCGGACTAGATTGGAGATATCCTACAATGAGCAGTTCTTC.

Ten or more counts support this clonotype. The chain employs TRBV11-2 and TRBJ2-7; unclear D gene. CDR3 length equals 15 residues. Between the trimmed V and J ends, which lost 1 base and 0 bases, there was a span of 10 bases. The V gene's germline CDR1 is SGHAT and CDR2 FQNNGV. CDR3 nucleotides: TGTGCCAGCAGCTTAGGGCGGCGGAGCTCCTACGAGCAGTACTTC. Its translation: CASSLGRRSSYEQYF.

This clonotype was recorded at least ten times. The chain carries TRBV11-2 and TRBJ2-7; D gene ambiguous. The CDR3 loop spans 15 amino acids. Germline V CDR1 and CDR2: SGHAT, FQNNGV. V dropped 0 bases and J dropped 3 bases, with 12 bases sitting between them. The CDR3: CASSLEVSPNYEQYF. DNA of the CDR3: TGTGCCAGCAGCTTAGAGGTCAGCCCCAACTACGAGCAGTACTTC.

A few counts support this clonotype. The V gene is TRBV5-6, the J gene TRBJ2-2, with TRBD1 matching 9 bases. The junction had 14 bases not matched to a gene; V was cut back by 3 bases and J by 8 bases. The CDR3 sequence is 17 residues long. Germline V gives CDR1 SGHDT, CDR2 YYEEEE. CDR3 amino acids: CASSSGTGIEAWGELFF. The DNA of the CDR3 is TGTGCCAGCAGCTCGGGGACAGGGATCGAGGCGTGGGGGGAGCTGTTTTTT.

The genes are TRBV10-2 and TRBJ2-7, with TRBD1 identical over 9 bases. CDR1 is WSHSY and CDR2 is SAAADI in the germline V gene. This CDR3 comprises 16 residues. The trim removed 2 bases at V and 1 base at J, leaving 6 bases unmatched. CDR3 in amino acids: CASSEIGTGPSYEQYF. The CDR3 DNA follows: TGCGCCAGCAGTGAGATCGGGACAGGGCCTTCCTACGAGCAGTACTTC.

This chain uses TRBV6-6 with TRBJ2-5; 9 positions match TRBD2. CDR1 and CDR2 from the germline V gene are MNHNY and SVGAGI (reference sequence). CDR3 length equals 16 residues. V was clipped by 4 bases and J by 5 bases; unmatched bases: 11. This CDR3 reads CASSFNKAGGGETQYF. CDR3 DNA sequence: TGTGCCAGCAGTTTCAACAAAGCGGGGGGCGGGGAGACCCAGTACTTC.